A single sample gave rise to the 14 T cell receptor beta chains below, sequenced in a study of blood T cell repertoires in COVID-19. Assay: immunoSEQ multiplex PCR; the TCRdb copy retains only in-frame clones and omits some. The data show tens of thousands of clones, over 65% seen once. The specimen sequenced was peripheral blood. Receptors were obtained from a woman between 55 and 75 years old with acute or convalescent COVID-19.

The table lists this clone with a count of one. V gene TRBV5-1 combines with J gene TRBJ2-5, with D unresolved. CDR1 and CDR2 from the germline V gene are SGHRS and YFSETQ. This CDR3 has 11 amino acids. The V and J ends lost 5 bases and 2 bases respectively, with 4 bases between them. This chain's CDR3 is CASSRQETQYF. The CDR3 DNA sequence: TGCGCCAGCAGTCGTCAAGAGACCCAGTACTTC.

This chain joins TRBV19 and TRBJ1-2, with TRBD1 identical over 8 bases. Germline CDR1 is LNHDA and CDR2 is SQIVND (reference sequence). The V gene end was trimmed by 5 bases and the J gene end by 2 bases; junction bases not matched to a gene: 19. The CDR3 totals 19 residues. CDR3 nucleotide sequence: TGTGCCAGTAGTGTCCCCATTAACCCCCGGGACAGGCCCAACTATGGCTACACCTTC. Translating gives CASSVPINPRDRPNYGYTF.

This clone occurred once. The CDR3 coding sequence is TGTGCCACCAGCTACGGGGGGGGCACAGATACGCAGTATTTT. Its protein product is CATSYGGGTDTQYF. The chain is built from TRBV24-1 and TRBJ2-3; the match to TRBD2 covers 8 bases. V lost 7 bases to trimming and J lost 1 base; unmatched junction nucleotides: 3. Germline CDR1 and CDR2: KGHDR and SFDVKD. This CDR3 spans 14 amino acids.

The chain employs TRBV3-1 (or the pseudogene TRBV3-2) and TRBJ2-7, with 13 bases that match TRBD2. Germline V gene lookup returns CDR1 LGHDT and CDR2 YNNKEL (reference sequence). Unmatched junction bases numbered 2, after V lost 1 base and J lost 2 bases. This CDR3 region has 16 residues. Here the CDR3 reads CASSQGTSGGAYEQYF. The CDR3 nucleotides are TGTGCCAGCAGCCAAGGGACTAGCGGGGGTGCCTACGAGCAGTACTTC.

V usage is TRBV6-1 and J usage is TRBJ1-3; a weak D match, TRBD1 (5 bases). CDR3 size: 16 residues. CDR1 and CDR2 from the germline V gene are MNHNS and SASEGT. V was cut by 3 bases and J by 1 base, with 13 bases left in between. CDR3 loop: CASSDQGTVSGNTIYF. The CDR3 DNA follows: TGTGCCAGCAGTGACCAGGGTACCGTTTCTGGAAACACCATATATTTT.

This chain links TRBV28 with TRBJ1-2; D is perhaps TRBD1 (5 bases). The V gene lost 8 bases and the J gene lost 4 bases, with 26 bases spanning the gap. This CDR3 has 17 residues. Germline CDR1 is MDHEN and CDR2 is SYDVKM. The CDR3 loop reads CASYEEADPTQGYGYTF. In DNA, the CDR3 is TGTGCCAGCTATGAAGAGGCAGACCCAACCCAGGGCTATGGCTACACCTTC.

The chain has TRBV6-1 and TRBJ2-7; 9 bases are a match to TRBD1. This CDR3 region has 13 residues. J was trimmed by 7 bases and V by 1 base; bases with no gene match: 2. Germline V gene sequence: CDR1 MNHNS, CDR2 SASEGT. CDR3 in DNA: TGTGCCAGCAGTGAAGGGACAGGGGTTGAGCAGTACTTC. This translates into CASSEGTGVEQYF.

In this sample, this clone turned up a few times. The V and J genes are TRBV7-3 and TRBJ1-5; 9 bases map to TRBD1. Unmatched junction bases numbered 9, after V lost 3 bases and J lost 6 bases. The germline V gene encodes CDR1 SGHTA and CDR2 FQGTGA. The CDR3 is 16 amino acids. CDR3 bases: TGTGCCAGCAGCTTCCCGTCACAGGGGGCCGCTCAGCCCCAGCATTTT. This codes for CASSFPSQGAAQPQHF. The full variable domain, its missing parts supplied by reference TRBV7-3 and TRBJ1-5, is GAGVSQTPSNKVTEKGKYVELRCDPISGHTALYWYRQSLGQGPEFLIYFQGTGAADDSGLPNDRFFAVRPEGSVSTLKIQRTERGDSAVYLCASSFPSQGAAQPQHFGDGTRLSIL.

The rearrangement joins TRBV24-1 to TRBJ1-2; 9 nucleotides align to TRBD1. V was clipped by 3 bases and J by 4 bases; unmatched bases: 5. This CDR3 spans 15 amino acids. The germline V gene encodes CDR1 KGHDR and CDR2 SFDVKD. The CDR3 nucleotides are TGTGCCACCAGTGATCCTGGGACAGGGACCTATGGCTACACCTTC. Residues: CATSDPGTGTYGYTF.

The CDR3 DNA is TGTGCCAGCAGTTACGGGGCCAGCTCTGGAAACACCATATATTTT. This gives the protein CASSYGASSGNTIYF. The gene calls are TRBV6-5 and TRBJ1-3; D might be TRBD1 (5 bases). Germline V gives CDR1 MNHEY, CDR2 SVGAGI. The CDR3 has 15 amino acids. With 2 bases removed from V and 0 bases from J, the gap between germline ends came to 8 bases.

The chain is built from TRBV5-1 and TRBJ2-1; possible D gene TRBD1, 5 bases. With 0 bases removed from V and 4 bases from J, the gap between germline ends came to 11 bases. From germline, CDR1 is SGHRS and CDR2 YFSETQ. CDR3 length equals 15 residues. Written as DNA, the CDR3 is TGCGCCAGCAGCTTGGCCAGGGTATCTTACAATGAGCAGTTCTTC. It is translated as CASSLARVSYNEQFF. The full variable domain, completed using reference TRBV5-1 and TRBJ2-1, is KAGVTQTPRYLIKTRGQQVTLSCSPISGHRSVSWYQQTPGQGLQFLFEYFSETQRNKGNFPGRFSGRQFSNSRSEMNVSTLELGDSALYLCASSLARVSYNEQFFGPGTRLTVL.

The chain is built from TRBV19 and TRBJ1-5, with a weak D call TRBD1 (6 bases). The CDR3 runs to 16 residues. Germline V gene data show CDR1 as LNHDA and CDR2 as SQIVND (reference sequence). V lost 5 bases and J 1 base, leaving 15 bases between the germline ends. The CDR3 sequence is CASSLKQGESNQPQHF. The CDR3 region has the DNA TGTGCCAGTAGTCTAAAACAGGGTGAGAGCAATCAGCCCCAGCATTTT.

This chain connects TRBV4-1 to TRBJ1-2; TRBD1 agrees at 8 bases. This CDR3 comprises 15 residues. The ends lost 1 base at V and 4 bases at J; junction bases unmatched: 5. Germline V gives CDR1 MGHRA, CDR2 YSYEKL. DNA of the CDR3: TGCGCCAGCAGCCAAGGGGGACAGGCGGTCTATGGCTACACCTTC. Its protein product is CASSQGGQAVYGYTF.

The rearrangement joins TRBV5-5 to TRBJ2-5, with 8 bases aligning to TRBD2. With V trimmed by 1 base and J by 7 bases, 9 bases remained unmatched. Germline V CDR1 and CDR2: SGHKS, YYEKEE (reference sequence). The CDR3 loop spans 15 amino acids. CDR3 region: CASSLFTSGKGTQYF. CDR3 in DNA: TGTGCCAGCAGCTTGTTCACTAGCGGAAAGGGGACCCAGTACTTC. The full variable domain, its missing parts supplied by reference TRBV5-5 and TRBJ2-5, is DAGVTQSPTHLIKTRGQQVTLRCSPISGHKSVSWYQQVLGQGPQFIFQYYEKEERGRGNFPDRFSARQFPNYSSELNVNALLLGDSALYLCASSLFTSGKGTQYFGPGTRLLVL.